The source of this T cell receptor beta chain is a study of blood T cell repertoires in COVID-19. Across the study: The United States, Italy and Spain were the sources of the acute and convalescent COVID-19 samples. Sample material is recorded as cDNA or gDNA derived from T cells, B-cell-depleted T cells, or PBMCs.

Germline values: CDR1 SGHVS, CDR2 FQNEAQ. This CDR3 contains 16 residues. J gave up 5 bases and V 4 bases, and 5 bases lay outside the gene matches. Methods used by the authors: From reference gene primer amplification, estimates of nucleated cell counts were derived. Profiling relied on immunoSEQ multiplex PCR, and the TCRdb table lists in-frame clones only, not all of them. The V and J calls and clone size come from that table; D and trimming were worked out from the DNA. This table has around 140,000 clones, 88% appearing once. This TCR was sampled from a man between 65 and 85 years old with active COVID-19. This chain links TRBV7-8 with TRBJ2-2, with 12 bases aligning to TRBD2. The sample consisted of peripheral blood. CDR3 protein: CASSSTSGRRTGELFF. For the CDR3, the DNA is TGTGCCAGCAGCTCAACTAGCGGGAGGAGGACCGGGGAGCTGTTTTTT.